The 22 T cell receptor beta chains presented below share a single source sample, sequenced in a study of OX40 agonist ivuxolimab in advanced cancers. The assay was immunoSEQ multiplex PCR, and TCRdb's table has in-frame clones only and misses some. The table records 36,000 or so clones, around 73% of them present only once. Here the sequenced sample was CD4+ or CD8+ T cells sorted from blood, taken in a trial of the OX40 agonist ivuxolimab. These receptors were collected from an adult with an advanced solid tumor such as melanoma, head and neck, liver or kidney cancer.

The chain links TRBV29-1 to TRBJ1-4; D possibly corresponds to TRBD1 (5 bases). Trimming shortened V by 4 bases and J by 7 bases, and 10 bases separated the two germline ends. This CDR3 has 12 amino acids. Germline CDR1 reads SQVTM; CDR2 reads ANQGSEA. CDR3 sequence: CSVAGGGEKLFF. In DNA, the CDR3 is TGCAGCGTTGCGGGGGGAGGTGAAAAACTGTTTTTT.

In this sample, this clone turned up once. The chain is built from TRBV28 and TRBJ1-1; the D is unclear. The V gene's germline CDR1 is MDHEN and CDR2 SYDVKM. Trimming cost V 4 bases and J 8 bases, with 23 bases left between them. The CDR3 has 16 amino acids. CDR3: CASSWVKGHLAPEAFF. CDR3 DNA: TGTGCCAGCAGTTGGGTGAAGGGCCACCTCGCCCCCGAAGCTTTCTTT.

This rearrangement joins TRBV30 to TRBJ1-2; D possibly corresponds to TRBD1 (6 bases). The CDR3 contains 14 residues. Germline CDR1 is GTSNPN and CDR2 is SVGIG (reference sequence). This CDR3 reads CAQGPGSYNYGYTF. In nucleotides, the CDR3 is TGTGCACAGGGACCAGGGTCCTATAACTATGGCTACACCTTC.

The chain links TRBV27 to TRBJ2-5, with 9 nucleotides matching TRBD1. CDR3 size: 13 residues. In germline, CDR1 is MNHEY, CDR2 SMNVEV (reference sequence). The J segment lost 3 bases and the V segment lost 6 bases, leaving 2 bases of the junction unmatched. For the CDR3, the DNA is TGTGCCAGCAGCCGGACAGGGGAAGAGACCCAGTACTTC. Its translation: CASSRTGEETQYF.

The chain couples TRBV13 to TRBJ2-3; a weak D match, TRBD2 (5 bases). CDR3 length: 16 residues. Trimming removed 0 bases at V and 5 bases at J, with 15 bases between. Looked up from germline, CDR1 is PRHDT and CDR2 is FYEKMQ (reference sequence). CDR3 region: CASSLGERQVLDTQYF. CDR3 coding DNA: TGTGCCAGCAGCTTAGGGGAGCGGCAGGTTTTAGATACGCAGTATTTT.

This clone occurred a few times. The genes are TRBV28 and TRBJ2-1; 8 bases map to TRBD2. The CDR3 is 16 residues long. From germline, CDR1 is MDHEN and CDR2 SYDVKM. V dropped 4 bases and J dropped 0; count of bases not matched to a gene: 5. The CDR3 coding sequence is TGTGCCAGCAGTTCACTAGCGGACTTCTCCTACAATGAGCAGTTCTTC. Translating it yields CASSSLADFSYNEQFF.

The J gene is TRBJ2-7, the V gene TRBV11-1, with D possibly being TRBD1 or TRBD2 (6 bases each). The CDR3 spans 15 residues. V gave up 0 bases and J gave up 0 bases, with 9 bases separating them. CDR1 SGHAT and CDR2 FQDESV come from the germline V gene (reference sequence). CDR3 residues: CASSLAGGPSYEQYF. The CDR3 DNA follows: TGTGCCAGCAGCTTAGCGGGGGGCCCCTCCTACGAGCAGTACTTC.

The rearrangement links TRBV7-9 to TRBJ2-5, with TRBD1 identical over 8 bases. Germline V gives CDR1 SEHNR, CDR2 FQNEAQ (reference sequence). CDR3 length: 17 residues. V lost 5 bases, J lost 5 bases, and 16 bases stayed unmatched. CDR3 region: CASSPPGRTGKGETQYF. CDR3 nucleotide sequence: TGTGCCAGCAGCCCCCCTGGCAGGACAGGGAAAGGGGAGACCCAGTACTTC.

This rearrangement joins TRBV30 to TRBJ1-6, with TRBD1 as a possible D gene (6 bases). Trimming cost V 0 bases and J 7 bases, with 19 bases left between them. Germline V lookup: CDR1 GTSNPN, CDR2 SVGIG (reference sequence). The CDR3 covers 17 residues. The chain's CDR3 is CAWSVGTSRLGNSPLHF. The CDR3 bases are TGTGCCTGGAGTGTCGGGACATCGCGCTTGGGGAATTCACCCCTCCACTTT.

The chain combines TRBV6-1 with TRBJ1-5; 7 positions agree with TRBD1. The V gene's germline CDR1 is MNHNS and CDR2 SASEGT. CDR3 size: 12 residues. Trimming cost V 8 bases and J 6 bases; bases outside gene matches: 4. CDR3 in DNA: TGTGCCAGCCGACAGGGTGCTCAGCCCCAGCATTTT. Protein: CASRQGAQPQHF.

This clone occurred a few times. This sequence joins TRBV28 and TRBJ1-5; D remains unclear. The CDR3 has 14 residues. From germline, CDR1 is MDHEN and CDR2 SYDVKM. Trimming removed 2 bases at V and 5 bases at J, with 10 bases between. This CDR3 is CASSLRPRDQPQHF. The CDR3 DNA reads as TGTGCCAGCAGTTTAAGGCCACGTGATCAGCCCCAGCATTTT.

The chain links TRBV9 to TRBJ2-1; no definite D call. The CDR3 covers 12 residues. Germline V gene lookup returns CDR1 SGDLS and CDR2 YYNGEE. V was cut by 0 bases and J by 7 bases, with 5 bases left in between. The CDR3 region has the DNA TGTGCCAGCAGCGTAGACCAGAATGAGCAGTTCTTC. Amino acids: CASSVDQNEQFF.

This chain uses TRBV2 with TRBJ2-1; 7 bases are a match to TRBD2. Germline lookup yields CDR1 SNHLY and CDR2 FYNNEI. The CDR3 runs 14 residues. The V segment lost 8 bases and the J segment 6 bases; nucleotides outside the gene matches: 10. CDR3 loop: CASFFAGVGNEQFF. CDR3 nucleotide sequence: TGTGCCAGCTTTTTCGCGGGAGTGGGCAATGAGCAGTTCTTC.

The chain uses TRBV7-8 and TRBJ2-1; 7 bases align to TRBD1. V shed 1 base, J shed 4 bases, and the junction held 4 bases outside the gene matches. The CDR3 extends over 15 amino acids. The germline gives CDR1 SGHVS, CDR2 FQNEAQ. The CDR3 DNA reads as TGTGCCAGCAGCTTAGAGACAGGGAGTTACAATGAGCAGTTCTTC. Protein sequence: CASSLETGSYNEQFF.

This clone came up a few times. The genes are TRBV5-8 and TRBJ2-1; TRBD1 matches at 10 bases. Per germline, CDR1 SGHTS and CDR2 YDEGEE. This CDR3 contains 16 residues. V lost 5 bases to trimming and J lost 7 bases; unmatched junction nucleotides: 12. CDR3 in amino acids: CASSRPGTGAWNEQFF. Written as DNA, the CDR3 is TGTGCCAGCAGTCGGCCCGGGACAGGGGCGTGGAATGAGCAGTTCTTC.

This clone has a handful of counts. DNA of the CDR3: TGTGCCAGCAGCTTAGGGACAGGGGACTATGGCTACACCTTC. It specifies CASSLGTGDYGYTF. This chain links TRBV7-6 with TRBJ1-2; 9 nucleotides line up with TRBD1. Germline lookup yields CDR1 SGHVS and CDR2 FNYEAQ. CDR3 length: 14 amino acids. J gave up 3 bases and V 1 base, and 0 bases lay outside the gene matches.

The chain joins TRBV30 to TRBJ1-5, with D possibly being TRBD1 (6 bases). Between the trimmed V and J ends, which lost 0 bases and 0 bases, there was a span of 21 bases. Germline V gene lookup returns CDR1 GTSNPN and CDR2 SVGIG (reference sequence). The CDR3 totals 19 residues. DNA for the CDR3: TGTGCCTGGAGTGTAAGTTCCGGGACACAGGATTATAGCAATCAGCCCCAGCATTTT. It translates to CAWSVSSGTQDYSNQPQHF.

This chain connects TRBV7-9 to TRBJ2-5, with a tentative D call TRBD2 (5 bases). V was clipped by 6 bases and J by 0 bases, with 8 bases between them. Germline CDR1 is SEHNR and CDR2 is FQNEAQ (reference sequence). The CDR3 length is 13 residues. This chain's CDR3 is CASRPGNQETQYF. CDR3 bases: TGTGCCAGCAGACCCGGGAACCAAGAGACCCAGTACTTC.

The V call is TRBV13, the J call TRBJ1-4; tentatively, D is TRBD1 (6 bases). Germline lookup yields CDR1 PRHDT and CDR2 FYEKMQ (reference sequence). V was shortened by 3 bases and J by 3 bases, with 8 bases between the two germline ends. The CDR3 has 14 residues. CDR3 DNA sequence: TGTGCCAGCAGCTTTAGGACAGCTAATGAAAAACTGTTTTTT. This sequence encodes CASSFRTANEKLFF.

The chain has TRBV2 and TRBJ2-2, with D perhaps TRBD1 or TRBD2 (5 bases each). The CDR3 totals 15 residues. Germline V lookup: CDR1 SNHLY, CDR2 FYNNEI. V gave up 3 bases and J gave up 4 bases, with 12 bases separating them. CDR3 nucleotide sequence: TGTGCCAGCAGTGACTGGGGGTCGGGCACCGGGGAGCTGTTTTTT. Translating gives CASSDWGSGTGELFF.

CDR3 in amino acids: CASSLDWRQGSYEQYF. The CDR3 nucleotides are TGTGCCAGCAGCTTAGATTGGCGACAGGGCTCATACGAGCAGTACTTC. This chain joins TRBV11-2 and TRBJ2-7, with TRBD1 matching 7 bases. The CDR3 is 16 amino acids. CDR1 and CDR2 from the germline V gene are SGHAT and FQNNGV. J was trimmed by 4 bases and V by 0 bases; bases with no gene match: 9.

The chain uses TRBV12-2 and TRBJ1-2; the DNA was not used to check the table's D call, TRBD1. TRBV12-2 is a known pseudogene. This CDR3 contains 17 residues. CDR3 bases: TGTGCAAGTCGCTTAGTTGAAGTGCGGACAGAGATCTATGGCTACACCTTC. Amino acid sequence: CASRLVEVRTEIYGYTF.